The rows below give T cell receptor beta chains drawn from one sample of a study of T cell responses to AZD1222 COVID-19 vaccine. Using immunoSEQ multiplex PCR, the repertoire was profiled, and TCRdb retains in-frame clones only, with some absent. The table records 68,000 or so clones, roughly 90% of them present only once. The starting material was peripheral blood, obtained on day 0 of AZD1222 vaccination. All receptors derive from an adult in good health. Each CDR3 is given without its conserved first and last residue.

>TRBJ1-4|TRBV29-1
SVAEATNEKLF
>TRBJ2-7|TRBV6-4
ASSERTGTGRPYEQY
>TRBJ2-2|TRBV2
ASVGLLSGGELF
>TRBJ1-3|TRBV6-1
ASSEDPGNTIY
>TRBJ2-7|TRBV2
ASRGLEQY
>TRBJ1-3|TRBV28
ASRKQLSGLSSGNTIY
>TRBJ2-1|TRBV6-2/TRBV6-3
ASSSEAYNEQF
>TRBJ1-1|TRBV29-1
SAGRGDEAF
>TRBJ2-5|TRBV5-4
ASRSGTNQETQY
>TRBJ2-2|TRBV6-6
ASRTGVSTGELF
>TRBJ2-2|TRBV19
AAGGLLNTGELF
>TRBJ2-4|TRBV3-1/TRBV3-2
ASSQSLAAKNIQY
>TRBJ1-2|TRBV29-1
SVSRDTYGYT
>TRBJ1-2|TRBV28
ASSPPVYGYT
>TRBJ1-2|TRBV6-2/TRBV6-3
ASSWDRGRYGYT
>TRBJ2-5|TRBV27
ASSSTGTSGREETQY
>TRBJ2-7|TRBV6-6
ASGSETYEQY
>TRBJ1-3|TRBV30
AWRLTESSGNTIY
>TRBJ1-5|TRBV5-1
ASSVGEFGNQPQH
>TRBJ1-1|TRBV7-9
ASSFEPANTEAF
>TRBJ1-6|TRBV10-1
ASSAGGNSPLH
>TRBJ2-7|TRBV28
ASSLVGLSYEQY
>TRBJ1-6|TRBV27
ASSSSVDRAVNSPLH
>TRBJ1-2|TRBV27
ASSSQGGKDYGYT
>TRBJ1-4|TRBV27
ASSLTLGTGHYEKLF
>TRBJ2-7|TRBV6-5
ASSWTSGSVEQY
>TRBJ2-5|TRBV7-6
ASSADRGPQETQY
>TRBJ2-1|TRBV7-9
ASSLMEGGLNEQF
>TRBJ2-3|TRBV5-1
ASKMGTDTQY
>TRBJ2-3|TRBV7-9
ASSVTANTQY
>TRBJ1-2|TRBV24-1
ATSDYRGLGYT
>TRBJ1-1|TRBV29-1
SVEDTGVNTEAF